This entry is about one T cell receptor (beta chain). Its matching antigen is unknown. This sample was taken from a study of PD-1 blockade in classical Hodgkin lymphoma. Study observations and caveats: Baseline diversity was lower in partial responders and progressors than complete responders. Initiation of nivolumab under 1 year after ASCT led to exclusion of patients. A reduction in baseline TCR diversity was reportedly seen in newly diagnosed patients relative to healthy donors. By C4D1, CD4+ diversity increased significantly, especially in complete responders.

Time point in this sample: cycle 4 day 1 (C4D1), after 5 to 7 weeks of nivolumab. Brentuximab vedotin exposure varied among the patients, all of whom had relapsed after autologous stem cell transplantation. The germline V gene encodes CDR1 LNHNV and CDR2 YYDKDF (reference sequence). The V gene end was trimmed by 1 base and the J gene end by 4 bases; junction bases not matched to a gene: 4. The CDR3 sequence is 16 residues long. The protocol was immunoSEQ multiplex PCR, while the TCRdb copy is restricted to in-frame clones and leaves out a portion. The sample consists of tens of thousands of clones, about 72% of them appearing once.

The chain links TRBV15 to TRBJ1-3; 10 bases are shared with TRBD1. Here the sequenced sample was peripheral blood mononuclear cells (PBMCs), taken before the fourth cycle of nivolumab. The clonotype comes from a human donor with classical Hodgkin lymphoma. CDR3 DNA sequence: TGTGCCACCAGCAGAGCGGGACAGGGGATCGGAAACACCATATATTTT. It is translated as CATSRAGQGIGNTIYF.